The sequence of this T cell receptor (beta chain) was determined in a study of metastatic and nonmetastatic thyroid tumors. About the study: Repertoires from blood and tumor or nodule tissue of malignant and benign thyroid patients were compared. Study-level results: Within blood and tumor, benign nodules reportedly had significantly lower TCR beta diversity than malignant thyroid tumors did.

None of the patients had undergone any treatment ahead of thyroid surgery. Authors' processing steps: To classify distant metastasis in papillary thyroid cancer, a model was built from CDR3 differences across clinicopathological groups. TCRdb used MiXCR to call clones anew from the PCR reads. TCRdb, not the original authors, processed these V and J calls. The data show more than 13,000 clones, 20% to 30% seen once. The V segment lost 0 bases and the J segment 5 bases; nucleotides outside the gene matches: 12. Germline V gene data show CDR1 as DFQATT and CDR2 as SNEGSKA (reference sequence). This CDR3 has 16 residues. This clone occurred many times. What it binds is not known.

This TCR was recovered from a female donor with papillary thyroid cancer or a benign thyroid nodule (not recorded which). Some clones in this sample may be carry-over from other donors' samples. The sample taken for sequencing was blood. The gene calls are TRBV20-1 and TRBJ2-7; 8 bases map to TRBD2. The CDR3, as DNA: TGCAGTGCTAGAGATCTCTGGAGCGGGAGCGGACACGAGCAGTACTTC. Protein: CSARDLWSGSGHEQYF.